The next 18 T cell receptor beta chains were all read from a single sample in a study of T cell responses to AZD1222 COVID-19 vaccine. The data were produced by immunoSEQ multiplex PCR, yet TCRdb's version contains in-frame clones alone and is incomplete. The sample yields 120,000 to 150,000 clones, around 89% seen once. This sample comprised peripheral blood, obtained on day 0 of AZD1222 vaccination. These TCRs come from an adult in good health.

The V gene is TRBV7-8, the J gene TRBJ1-2; 10 positions match TRBD1. The ends lost 1 base at V and 7 bases at J; junction bases unmatched: 3. This CDR3 has 14 amino acids. Germline lookup yields CDR1 SGHVS and CDR2 FQNEAQ. In DNA form, the CDR3 reads TGTGCCAGCAGCTTAGAAGGGACAGGGGTTGGCTACACCTTC. Amino acids: CASSLEGTGVGYTF.

J is TRBJ1-5 and V is TRBV28, with TRBD1 as a possible D gene (5 bases). V was cut by 8 bases and J by 7 bases, with 15 bases left in between. The germline CDR1 and CDR2 sequences are MDHEN and SYDVKM. The CDR3 has 13 residues. The CDR3, as DNA: TGTGCCAGCCAGGGCGGGGTGCGGCAGCCCCAGCATTTT. Its protein is CASQGGVRQPQHF.

This clone showed up just once. The chain links TRBV27 to TRBJ1-4; D unresolved. Trimming took 4 bases from V and 3 from J, leaving 3 bases between them. Germline V gene sequence: CDR1 MNHEY, CDR2 SMNVEV (reference sequence). This CDR3 has 12 amino acids. CDR3 region: CASSSSNEKLFF. The CDR3 DNA follows: TGTGCCAGCAGTTCCTCTAATGAAAAACTGTTTTTT.

V gene TRBV12-5 combines with J gene TRBJ2-2; D gene uncertain. The CDR3 is made up of 16 amino acids. Trimming stripped 2 bases from V and 7 bases from J, with 17 bases between. Germline V gives CDR1 LGHNT, CDR2 FRNRAP. This CDR3 is CASGLILGRSHGELFF. CDR3 in DNA: TGTGCTAGTGGTTTGATTTTAGGCAGGAGTCACGGGGAGCTGTTTTTT.

The rearrangement links TRBV30 to TRBJ1-1, with D hard to call. V dropped 3 bases and J dropped 10 bases, with 21 bases sitting between them. This CDR3 region has 14 residues. CDR1 is GTSNPN and CDR2 is SVGIG in the germline V gene (reference sequence). The CDR3 is CAWSESSRNRGAFF. The CDR3 bases are TGTGCCTGGAGCGAAAGTTCCAGGAATCGAGGAGCTTTCTTT.

This sequence joins TRBV7-9 and TRBJ1-2; 7 bases are a match to TRBD1. Germline V lookup: CDR1 SEHNR, CDR2 FQNEAQ (reference sequence). This CDR3 has 13 amino acids. V trimming: 5 bases; J trimming: 8 bases; junction bases outside the gene matches: 8. CDR3 bases: TGTGCCAGCAGCCGACAGGGCCTTGCAGGCTACACCTTC. Translated: CASSRQGLAGYTF.

There are a few counts of this clone. The V gene is TRBV2, the J gene TRBJ2-1; D could derive from TRBD1 or TRBD2 (5 bases each). The CDR3 is 17 residues long. Germline V lookup: CDR1 SNHLY, CDR2 FYNNEI. V was pared by 2 bases and J by 8 bases, with 22 bases between. The CDR3 bases are TGTGCCAGCAGTGAATTTCGAGGGACGGCGGCCGTGTATGAGCAGTTCTTC. Translation gives CASSEFRGTAAVYEQFF.

CDR3 nucleotides: TGTGCCAGCAGAGCTGGACAGGGGGAGACCCAGTACTTC. Translation: CASRAGQGETQYF. The chain joins TRBV2 to TRBJ2-5; 9 bases agree with TRBD1. The CDR3 totals 13 residues. Looked up from germline, CDR1 is SNHLY and CDR2 is FYNNEI. J was trimmed by 5 bases and V by 6 bases; bases with no gene match: 4.

This clone rates as medium-sized (0.01 to 0.1%). This sequence joins TRBV11-2 and TRBJ1-1, with D tentatively TRBD1 (5 bases). V gave up 5 bases and J gave up 5 bases, with 21 bases separating them. The CDR3 runs 16 residues. The germline V gene has CDR1 SGHAT and CDR2 FQNNGV. The CDR3 DNA follows: TGTGCCAGCAGCCCTGTCCTGTTCAGGGCGAGGACTGAAGCTTTCTTT. Encoded protein: CASSPVLFRARTEAFF. Complete variable domain (other parts from reference TRBV11-2 and TRBJ1-1): EAGVAQSPRYKIIEKRQSVAFWCNPISGHATLYWYQQILGQGPKLLIQFQNNGVVDDSQLPKDRFSAERLKGVDSTLKIQPAKLEDSAVYLCASSPVLFRARTEAFFGQGTRLTVV.

This rearrangement joins TRBV28 to TRBJ2-3, with 9 bases matching TRBD2. Losses at the gene ends were 4 bases for V and 6 bases for J; bases not matched to a gene: 5. The V gene's germline CDR1 is MDHEN and CDR2 SYDVKM. This CDR3 is 14 amino acids long. CDR3: CASSSAGGRDTQYF. The CDR3 DNA reads TGTGCCAGCAGTTCGGCGGGGGGGCGGGATACGCAGTATTTT.

The chain joins TRBV5-1 to TRBJ2-5; 8 bases match TRBD2. V was clipped by 4 bases and J by 5 bases; unmatched bases: 10. Germline loops: CDR1 SGHRS, CDR2 YFSETQ. The CDR3 is 15 residues long. CDR3 in amino acids: CASSLSGVRSETQYF. As DNA, the CDR3 is TGCGCCAGCAGCCTTAGCGGGGTTAGATCGGAGACCCAGTACTTC. Complete variable domain (other parts from reference TRBV5-1 and TRBJ2-5): KAGVTQTPRYLIKTRGQQVTLSCSPISGHRSVSWYQQTPGQGLQFLFEYFSETQRNKGNFPGRFSGRQFSNSRSEMNVSTLELGDSALYLCASSLSGVRSETQYFGPGTRLLVL.

V and J are TRBV11-1 and TRBJ2-1; 10 bases agree with TRBD2. The junction had 9 bases not matched to a gene; V was cut back by 5 bases and J by 8 bases. Germline CDR1 and CDR2: SGHAT and FQDESV (reference sequence). The CDR3 extends over 15 amino acids. The chain's CDR3 is CASSPTSGAVYEQFF. CDR3 sequence (DNA): TGTGCCAGCAGCCCCACTAGCGGGGCGGTCTATGAGCAGTTCTTC.

This sequence joins TRBV6-2 or TRBV6-3 and TRBJ1-5; D is unresolved. This CDR3 comprises 15 residues. Per germline, CDR1 MNHEY and CDR2 SVGEGT. Trimming took off 6 bases at V and 5 bases at J, with 17 bases between the two ends. In nucleotides, the CDR3 is TGTGCCAGCAGCCCTAGGGTCGGCGGCGATCAGCCCCAGCATTTT. The encoded protein is CASSPRVGGDQPQHF.

V and J are TRBV19 and TRBJ2-3; maybe TRBD1 (5 bases). The germline gives CDR1 LNHDA, CDR2 SQIVND (reference sequence). This CDR3 spans 14 amino acids. V was shortened by 3 bases and J by 6 bases, with 13 bases between the two germline ends. CDR3 loop: CASSMGRAADTQYF. CDR3 sequence (DNA): TGTGCCAGTAGTATGGGCAGGGCAGCGGATACGCAGTATTTT.

V usage is TRBV5-1 and J usage is TRBJ2-7; 8 nucleotides line up with TRBD1. In germline, CDR1 is SGHRS, CDR2 YFSETQ. The CDR3 has 16 amino acids. The ends lost 0 bases at V and 7 bases at J; junction bases unmatched: 12. In nucleotides, the CDR3 is TGCGCCAGCAGCTTGGGGGGTGCGACAGGGGTTTTGGAGCAGTACTTC. It specifies CASSLGGATGVLEQYF. Complete variable domain (other parts from reference TRBV5-1 and TRBJ2-7): KAGVTQTPRYLIKTRGQQVTLSCSPISGHRSVSWYQQTPGQGLQFLFEYFSETQRNKGNFPGRFSGRQFSNSRSEMNVSTLELGDSALYLCASSLGGATGVLEQYFGPGTRLTVT.

The chain joins TRBV7-2 to TRBJ1-5; 7 positions match TRBD1. Per germline, CDR1 SGHTA and CDR2 FQGNSA. V shed 5 bases and J 1 base; nucleotides not matched to a gene: 8. This CDR3 region has 16 residues. CDR3 DNA sequence: TGTGCCAGCAGCAAGACAGGGCGCGGAAGCAATCAGCCCCAGCATTTT. This gives the protein CASSKTGRGSNQPQHF.

V is TRBV7-2 and J is TRBJ1-3, with D unresolved. The germline V gene encodes CDR1 SGHTA and CDR2 FQGNSA. V was pared by 0 bases and J by 0 bases, with 3 bases between. The CDR3 has 14 residues. The CDR3 loop reads CASSLAISGNTIYF. The CDR3 coding sequence is TGTGCCAGCAGCTTAGCCATCTCTGGAAACACCATATATTTT.

The rearrangement links TRBV3-1 (or the pseudogene TRBV3-2) to TRBJ1-5; D gene ambiguous. The CDR3 consists of 13 residues. Between the trimmed V and J ends, which lost 1 base and 6 bases, there was a span of 7 bases. Germline CDR1 LGHDT, CDR2 YNNKEL (reference sequence). Here the CDR3 DNA reads TGTGCCAGCAGCCAAGGGCTGATTCAGCCCCAGCATTTT. It codes for CASSQGLIQPQHF.